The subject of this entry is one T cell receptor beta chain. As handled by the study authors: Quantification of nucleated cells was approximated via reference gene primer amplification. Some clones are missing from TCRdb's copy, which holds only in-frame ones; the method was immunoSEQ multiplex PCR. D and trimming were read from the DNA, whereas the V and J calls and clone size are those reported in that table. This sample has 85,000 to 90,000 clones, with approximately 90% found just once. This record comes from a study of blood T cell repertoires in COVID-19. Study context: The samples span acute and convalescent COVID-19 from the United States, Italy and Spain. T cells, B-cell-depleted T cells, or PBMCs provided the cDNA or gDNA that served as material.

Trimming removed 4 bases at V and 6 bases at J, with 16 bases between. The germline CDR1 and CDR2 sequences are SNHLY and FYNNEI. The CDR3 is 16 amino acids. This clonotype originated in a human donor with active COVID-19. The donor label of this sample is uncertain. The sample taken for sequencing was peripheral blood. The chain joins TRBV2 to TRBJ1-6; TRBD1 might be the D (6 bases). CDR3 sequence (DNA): TGTGCCAGCAGTGGATACACAGGGTTCCTTAATTCACCCCTCCACTTT. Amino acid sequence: CASSGYTGFLNSPLHF.